The 10 T cell receptor beta chains reported below all come from one sample, sequenced in a study of T-cell reconstitution after alpha-beta-depleted transplantation in children. Molecular barcoding with unique molecular identifiers was used for the TCRbeta library. One entry per CDR3 protein, called by TCRdb with MiXCR from the PCR reads. The profile covers approximately 340,000 distinct CDR3 sequences, with under 13% appearing a single time and 2.4% taken by the ten largest. The input for sequencing was PBMCs from the stem cell graft donor, taken from the stem cell graft. The receptors originated from a human donor who donated a stem cell graft to a child with acute lymphoblastic leukemia.

In this sample, this clonotype turned up a few times. The gene calls are TRBV3-1 and TRBJ2-1; 8 bases are a match to TRBD2. Germline V lookup: CDR1 LGHDT, CDR2 YNNKEL (reference sequence). The CDR3 extends over 17 amino acids. V gave up 0 bases and J gave up 4 bases; unmatched junction bases: 8. Written as DNA, the CDR3 is TGTGCCAGCAGCCAAGAAGCAGGACTAGCAGATTACAATGAGCAGTTCTTC. Residues: CASSQEAGLADYNEQFF.

At least ten counts were recorded for this clonotype. This CDR3 is CASRNRPVTDTQYF. CDR3 in DNA: TGTGCCAGCAGGAACCGGCCGGTCACAGATACGCAGTATTTT. The rearrangement joins TRBV6-1 to TRBJ2-3; D gene unclear. Germline CDR1 reads MNHNS; CDR2 reads SASEGT. The V end lost 6 bases, the J end lost 2 bases, and 12 bases lay between the germline ends. This CDR3 has 14 residues.

This chain joins TRBV7-9 and TRBJ2-5; TRBD1 might be the D (5 bases). CDR1 and CDR2 from the germline V gene are SEHNR and FQNEAQ (reference sequence). The length of the CDR3 is 14 residues. The germline V and J ends were trimmed by 1 base and 3 bases, with 9 bases remaining between them. CDR3 bases: TGTGCCAGCAGCTTAGGTAGGGGCGAAGAGACCCAGTACTTC. Translating it yields CASSLGRGEETQYF.

The genes are TRBV7-6 and TRBJ2-7; D gene unclear. The V end was cut by 1 base, the J end by 3 bases, with 10 bases between. Germline V CDR1 and CDR2: SGHVS, FNYEAQ. This CDR3 comprises 14 residues. This chain's CDR3 is CASSLEGQFYEQYF. As DNA, the CDR3 is TGTGCCAGCAGCTTAGAAGGGCAGTTCTACGAGCAGTACTTC.

This clonotype has more than one count but fewer than ten. This rearrangement joins TRBV27 to TRBJ2-5; tentatively, D is TRBD2 (6 bases). This CDR3 contains 14 residues. CDR1 and CDR2 from the germline V gene are MNHEY and SMNVEV (reference sequence). Trimming stripped 6 bases from V and 5 bases from J, with 16 bases between. CDR3 in amino acids: CASSRRIAAETQYF. Here the CDR3 DNA reads TGTGCCAGCAGCCGAAGGATAGCGGCGGAGACCCAGTACTTC.

The J gene is TRBJ2-7, the V gene TRBV27; a possible D gene is TRBD2 (6 bases). CDR1 and CDR2 (germline): MNHEY, SMNVEV (reference sequence). V was pared by 3 bases and J by 3 bases, with 18 bases between. The CDR3 has 16 amino acids. As DNA, the CDR3 is TGTGCCAGCAGTTTGGGACCGGGAGCGATCTACTACGAGCAGTACTTC. It codes for CASSLGPGAIYYEQYF.

This clonotype showed up many times. This chain joins TRBV7-2 and TRBJ2-1; D remains unclear. The germline gives CDR1 SGHTA, CDR2 FQGNSA. There are 12 residues in the CDR3. Between the trimmed V and J ends, which lost 1 base and 10 bases, there was a span of 8 bases. CDR3 in DNA: TGTGCCAGCAGCTTAGGGAGCGAGGAGCAGTTCTTC. Translating gives CASSLGSEEQFF.

The V and J genes are TRBV28 and TRBJ1-4, with D possibly being TRBD1 (5 bases). The germline V gene encodes CDR1 MDHEN and CDR2 SYDVKM. V was cut by 6 bases and J by 8 bases, with 16 bases left in between. The CDR3 runs 14 residues. In DNA form, the CDR3 reads TGTGCCAGCAGGCCGGGGGTCCATAGGGAAAAACTGTTTTTT. The encoded protein is CASRPGVHREKLFF.

This clonotype was detected many times. The chain employs TRBV7-2 and TRBJ2-1; 10 bases match TRBD2. Trimming took 0 bases from V and 6 from J; bases not matched to a gene: 2. Germline V gene data show CDR1 as SGHTA and CDR2 as FQGNSA. The CDR3 is 15 residues long. For the CDR3, the DNA is TGTGCCAGCAGCTTAGCCCTAGCGGGAGCCAATGAGCAGTTCTTC. This encodes CASSLALAGANEQFF. Complete variable domain (other parts from reference TRBV7-2 and TRBJ2-1): GAGVSQSPSNKVTEKGKDVELRCDPISGHTALYWYRQSLGQGLEFLIYFQGNSAPDKSGLPSDRFSAERTGGSVSTLTIQRTQQEDSAVYLCASSLALAGANEQFFGPGTRLTVL.

This clonotype was counted only a few times. The chain links TRBV7-2 to TRBJ2-7; 11 bases match TRBD1. The CDR3 sequence is 15 residues long. The germline V gene encodes CDR1 SGHTA and CDR2 FQGNSA. The V and J ends lost 1 base and 7 bases, in that order; junction bases with no gene match: 6. CDR3 in amino acids: CASSLVGTGGQEQYF. CDR3 DNA sequence: TGTGCCAGCAGCTTAGTTGGGACAGGGGGACAAGAGCAGTACTTC.